Only one count was recorded for the clone carrying this T cell receptor beta chain. Its antigen is not identified. The data belong to a study of cytomegalovirus exposure and HLA in healthy donors. Whole-study findings and limits: Another analysis was done later, and it associated 15,000 or so TCR beta sequences with HLA alleles at 0.05 false discovery rate. TCR beta sequences reportedly predicted most subjects' HLA-A and HLA-B alleles accurately. Researchers reported in a later analysis that a missense DCLRE1C variant was tied to TCR beta V- and J-gene trimming.

Per germline, CDR1 SGHRS and CDR2 YFSETQ. The CDR3 loop spans 15 amino acids. Trimming at V came to 4 bases and at J to 4 bases, leaving 7 bases not matched to a gene. The PCR employed 60 Vbeta primers together with 13 Jbeta primers. Sequencing was performed with immunoSEQ multiplex PCR; in TCRdb, only in-frame clones are kept and a portion is missing. Among about 120,000 clones listed, around 86% were seen once. This chain connects TRBV5-1 to TRBJ2-2, with TRBD1 matching over 7 bases. Sequenced: PBMCs. This clonotype originated in a woman in her thirties or forties in good health and CMV-seronegative. The CDR3 region has the DNA TGCGCCAGCAGCCCAAGGGGGCCGGGCACCGGGGAGCTGTTTTTT. It encodes CASSPRGPGTGELFF.